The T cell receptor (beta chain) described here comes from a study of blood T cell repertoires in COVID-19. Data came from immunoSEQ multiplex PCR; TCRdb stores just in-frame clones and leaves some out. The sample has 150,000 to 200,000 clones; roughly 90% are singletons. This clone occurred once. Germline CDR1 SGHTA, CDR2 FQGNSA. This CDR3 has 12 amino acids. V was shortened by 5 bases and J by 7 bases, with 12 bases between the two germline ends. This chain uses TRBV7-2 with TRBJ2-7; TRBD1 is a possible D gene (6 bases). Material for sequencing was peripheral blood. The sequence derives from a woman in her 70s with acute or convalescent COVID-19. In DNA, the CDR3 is TGTGCCAGCAGCAATACAGGGATGGAGCAGTACTTC. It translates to CASSNTGMEQYF.